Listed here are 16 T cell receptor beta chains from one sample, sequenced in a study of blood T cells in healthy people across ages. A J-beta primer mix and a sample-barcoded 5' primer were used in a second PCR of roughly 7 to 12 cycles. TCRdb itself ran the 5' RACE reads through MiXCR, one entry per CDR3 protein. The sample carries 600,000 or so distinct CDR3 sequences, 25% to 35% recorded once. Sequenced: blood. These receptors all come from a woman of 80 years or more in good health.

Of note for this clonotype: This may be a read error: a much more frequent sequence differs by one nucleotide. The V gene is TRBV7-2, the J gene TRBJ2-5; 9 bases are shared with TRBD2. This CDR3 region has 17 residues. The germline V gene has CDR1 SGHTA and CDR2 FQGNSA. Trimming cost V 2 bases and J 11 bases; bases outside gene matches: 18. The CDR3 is CASSLRAGGTSYNKQYF. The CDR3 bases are TGTGCCAGCAGCTTACGAGCGGGGGGTACCTCCTACAATAAGCAGTACTTC. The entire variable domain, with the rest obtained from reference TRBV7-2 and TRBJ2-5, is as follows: GAGVSQSPSNKVTEKGKDVELRCDPISGHTALYWYRQSLGQGLEFLIYFQGNSAPDKSGLPSDRFSAERTGGSVSTLTIQRTQQEDSAVYLCASSLRAGGTSYNKQYFGPGTRLLVL.

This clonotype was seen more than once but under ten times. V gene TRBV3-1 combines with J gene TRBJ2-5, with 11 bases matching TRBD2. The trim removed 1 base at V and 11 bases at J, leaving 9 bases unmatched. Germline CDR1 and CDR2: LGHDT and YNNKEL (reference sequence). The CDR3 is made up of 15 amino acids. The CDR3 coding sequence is TGTGCCAGCAGCCAAGGACTAGCGGGGATCAATGAGCAGTACTTC. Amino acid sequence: CASSQGLAGINEQYF.

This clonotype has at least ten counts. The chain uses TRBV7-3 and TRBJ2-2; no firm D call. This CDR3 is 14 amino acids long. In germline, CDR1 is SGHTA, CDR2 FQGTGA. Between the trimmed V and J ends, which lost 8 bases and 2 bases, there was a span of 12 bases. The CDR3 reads CASQMAPNTGELFF. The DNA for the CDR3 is TGTGCCAGCCAGATGGCACCTAACACCGGGGAGCTGTTTTTT.

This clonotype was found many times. The chain's CDR3 is CASSTTPEQFF. The CDR3 DNA sequence: TGTGCCAGCAGCACGACACCTGAGCAGTTCTTC. V is TRBV12-3 or TRBV12-4 and J is TRBJ2-1; no reliable D call. V lost 6 bases, J lost 9 bases, and 9 bases lay in between. The CDR3 loop spans 11 amino acids.

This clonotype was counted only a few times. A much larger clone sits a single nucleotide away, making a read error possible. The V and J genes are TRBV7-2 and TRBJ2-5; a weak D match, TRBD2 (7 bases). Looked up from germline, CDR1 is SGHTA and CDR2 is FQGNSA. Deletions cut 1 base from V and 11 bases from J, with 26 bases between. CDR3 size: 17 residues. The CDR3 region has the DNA TGTGCCAGCAGCTTAGTTTCGTCGGCGGGGGCCAACAATGAGCAGTACTTC. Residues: CASSLVSSAGANNEQYF.

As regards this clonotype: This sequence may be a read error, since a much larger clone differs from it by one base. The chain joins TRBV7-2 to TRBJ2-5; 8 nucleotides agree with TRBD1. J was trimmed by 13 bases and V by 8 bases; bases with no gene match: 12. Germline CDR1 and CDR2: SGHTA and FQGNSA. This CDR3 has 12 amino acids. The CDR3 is CASAQGGYERYF. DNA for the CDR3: TGTGCCAGCGCACAGGGGGGCTACGAGCGGTACTTC.

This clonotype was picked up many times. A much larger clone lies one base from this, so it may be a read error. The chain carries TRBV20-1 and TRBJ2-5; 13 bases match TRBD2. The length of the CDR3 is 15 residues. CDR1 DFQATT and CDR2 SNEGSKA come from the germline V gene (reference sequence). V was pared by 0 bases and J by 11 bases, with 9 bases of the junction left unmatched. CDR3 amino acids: CSARETSGGKNEQYF. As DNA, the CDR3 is TGCAGTGCTAGAGAGACTAGCGGGGGGAAAAATGAGCAGTACTTC.

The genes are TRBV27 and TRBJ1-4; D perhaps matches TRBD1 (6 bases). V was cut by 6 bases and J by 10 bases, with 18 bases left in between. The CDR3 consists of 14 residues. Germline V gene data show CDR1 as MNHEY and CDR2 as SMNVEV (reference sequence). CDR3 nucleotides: TGTGCCAGCAGGTTGAGCCAGGGGTTGGGAAAACTGTTTTTT. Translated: CASRLSQGLGKLFF.

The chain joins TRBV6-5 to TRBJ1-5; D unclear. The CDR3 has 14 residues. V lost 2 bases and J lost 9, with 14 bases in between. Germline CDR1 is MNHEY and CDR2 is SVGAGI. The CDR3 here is CASSYKGEGRPQHF. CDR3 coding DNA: TGTGCCAGCAGTTACAAGGGTGAGGGTCGGCCCCAGCATTTT.

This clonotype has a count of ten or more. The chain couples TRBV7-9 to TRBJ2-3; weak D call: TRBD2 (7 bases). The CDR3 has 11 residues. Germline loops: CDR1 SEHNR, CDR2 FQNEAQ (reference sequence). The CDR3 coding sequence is TGTGCGGGGGGGGCTAGCCATACGCAGTATTTT. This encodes CAGGASHTQYF.

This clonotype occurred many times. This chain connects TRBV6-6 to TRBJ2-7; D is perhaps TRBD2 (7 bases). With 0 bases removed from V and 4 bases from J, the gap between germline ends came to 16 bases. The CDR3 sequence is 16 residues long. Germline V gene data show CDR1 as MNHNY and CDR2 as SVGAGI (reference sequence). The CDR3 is CASSYSIGGLWYEQYF. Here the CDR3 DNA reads TGTGCCAGCAGTTACTCAATCGGGGGGCTATGGTACGAGCAGTACTTC.

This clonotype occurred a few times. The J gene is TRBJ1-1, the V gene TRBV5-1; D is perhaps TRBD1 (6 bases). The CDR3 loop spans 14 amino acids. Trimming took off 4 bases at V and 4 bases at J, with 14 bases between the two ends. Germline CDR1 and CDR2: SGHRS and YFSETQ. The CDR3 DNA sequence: TGCGCCAGCAGCCCCAGGGGCGGAGGCACTGAAGCTTTCTTT. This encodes CASSPRGGGTEAFF.

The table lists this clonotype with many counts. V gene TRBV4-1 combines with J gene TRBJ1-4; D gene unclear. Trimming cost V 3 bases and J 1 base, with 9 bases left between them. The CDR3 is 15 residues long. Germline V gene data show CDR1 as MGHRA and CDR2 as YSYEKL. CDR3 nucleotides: TGCGCCAGCAGCCAGGCTCAGAGAACTAATGAAAAACTGTTTTTT. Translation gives CASSQAQRTNEKLFF.

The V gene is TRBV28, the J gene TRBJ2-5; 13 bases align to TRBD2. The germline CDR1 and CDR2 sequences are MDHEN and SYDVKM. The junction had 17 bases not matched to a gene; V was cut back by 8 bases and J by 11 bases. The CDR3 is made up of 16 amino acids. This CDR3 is CASLTSGGAGYNEQYF. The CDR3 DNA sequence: TGTGCCAGCCTTACTAGCGGGGGGGCCGGGTACAATGAGCAGTACTTC.

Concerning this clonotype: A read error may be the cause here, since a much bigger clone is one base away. Here the CDR3 DNA reads TGCAGCGTTGCCAGGAACTGTGGCTACACCTTC. Translated: CSVARNCGYTF. J is TRBJ1-2 and V is TRBV29-1; D gene uncertain. This CDR3 has 11 residues. Germline CDR1 reads SQVTM; CDR2 reads ANQGSEA. The full variable domain, completed using reference TRBV29-1 and TRBJ1-2, is SAVISQKPSRDICQRGTSLTIQCQVDSQVTMMFWYRQQPGQSLTLIATANQGSEATYESGFVIDKFPISRPNLTFSTLTVSNMSPEDSSIYLCSVARNCGYTFGSGTRLTVV.

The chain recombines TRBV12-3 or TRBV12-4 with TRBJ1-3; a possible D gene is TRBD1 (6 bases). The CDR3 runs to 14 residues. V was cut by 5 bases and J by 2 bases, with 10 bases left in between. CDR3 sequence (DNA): TGTGCCAGCAGTGAACAGGGAACTGGAAACACCATATATTTT. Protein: CASSEQGTGNTIYF.